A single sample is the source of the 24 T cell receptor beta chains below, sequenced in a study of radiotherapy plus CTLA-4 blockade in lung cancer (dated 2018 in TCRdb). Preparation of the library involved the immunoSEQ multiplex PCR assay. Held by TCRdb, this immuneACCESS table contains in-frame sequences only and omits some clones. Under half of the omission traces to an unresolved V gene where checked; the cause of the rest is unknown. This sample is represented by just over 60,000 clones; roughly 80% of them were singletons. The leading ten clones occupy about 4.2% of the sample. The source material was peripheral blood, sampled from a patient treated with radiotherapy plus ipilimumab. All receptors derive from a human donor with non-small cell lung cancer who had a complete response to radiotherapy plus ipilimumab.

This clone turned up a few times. The CDR3 nucleotides read TGTGCCAGCAGCTTAACGACAGGACTCTCTGGAAACACCATATATTTT. Translated, it gives CASSLTTGLSGNTIYF. The rearrangement links TRBV11-3 to TRBJ1-3; D is perhaps TRBD1 (6 bases). The CDR3 extends over 16 amino acids. Trimming pared 2 bases from V and 0 bases from J, leaving 11 bases between. The V gene's germline CDR1 is SGHNT and CDR2 YENEEA.

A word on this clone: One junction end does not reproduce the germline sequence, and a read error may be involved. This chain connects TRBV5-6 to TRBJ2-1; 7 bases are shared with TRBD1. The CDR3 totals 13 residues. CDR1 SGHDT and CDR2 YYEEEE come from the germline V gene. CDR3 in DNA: TGTGCCAGCAGCTTGGACCCACTACTGACAGGGCTCTTC. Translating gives CASSLDPLLTGLF.

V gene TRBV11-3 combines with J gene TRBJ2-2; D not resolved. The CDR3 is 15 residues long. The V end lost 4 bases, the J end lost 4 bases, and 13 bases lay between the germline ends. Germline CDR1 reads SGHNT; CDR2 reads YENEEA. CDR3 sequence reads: CASSSPGKTTGELFF. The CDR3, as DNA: TGTGCCAGCAGCTCCCCCGGAAAAACCACCGGGGAGCTGTTTTTT.

The CDR3 nucleotides read TGCGCCAGCAGCCGAGAGACGGACCACACTGAAGCTTTCTTT. As protein: CASSRETDHTEAFF. This chain joins TRBV4-3 and TRBJ1-1; D gene unclear. Between the trimmed V and J ends, which lost 4 bases and 3 bases, there was a span of 12 bases. Germline V CDR1 and CDR2: LGHNA, YSLEER. This CDR3 spans 14 amino acids.

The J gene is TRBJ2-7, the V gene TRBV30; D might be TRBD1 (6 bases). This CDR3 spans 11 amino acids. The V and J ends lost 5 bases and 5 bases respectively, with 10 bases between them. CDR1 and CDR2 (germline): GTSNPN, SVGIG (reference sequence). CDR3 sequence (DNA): TGTGCCTGGGCCAGGGGAGACGAGCAGTACTTC. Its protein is CAWARGDEQYF. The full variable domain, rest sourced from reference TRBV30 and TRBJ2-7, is SQTIHQWPATLVQPVGSPLSLECTVEGTSNPNLYWYRQAAGRGLQLLFYSVGIGQISSEVPQNLSASRPQDRQFILSSKKLLLSDSGFYLCAWARGDEQYFGPGTRLTVT.

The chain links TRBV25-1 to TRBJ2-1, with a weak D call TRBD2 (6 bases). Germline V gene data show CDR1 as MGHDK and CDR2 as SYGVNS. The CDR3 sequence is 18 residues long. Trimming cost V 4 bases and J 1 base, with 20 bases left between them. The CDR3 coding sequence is TGTGCCAGCAGTGGACTAGTGCTAGTCCGGGGATCCTACAATGAGCAGTTCTTC. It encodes CASSGLVLVRGSYNEQFF.

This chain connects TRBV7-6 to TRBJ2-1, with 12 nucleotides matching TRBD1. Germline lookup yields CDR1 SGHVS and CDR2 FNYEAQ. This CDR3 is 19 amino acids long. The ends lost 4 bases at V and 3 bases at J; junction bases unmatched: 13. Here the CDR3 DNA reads TGTGCCAGCAGCTCAGGGACAGGGGGCACTTTCGACCTCTACAATGAGCAGTTCTTC. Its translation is CASSSGTGGTFDLYNEQFF.

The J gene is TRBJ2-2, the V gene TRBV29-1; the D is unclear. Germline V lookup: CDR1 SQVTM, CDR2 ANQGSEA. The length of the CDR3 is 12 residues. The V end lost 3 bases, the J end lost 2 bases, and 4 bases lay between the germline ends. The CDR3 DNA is TGCAGCGTTGACCCTAACACCGGGGAGCTGTTTTTT. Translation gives CSVDPNTGELFF.

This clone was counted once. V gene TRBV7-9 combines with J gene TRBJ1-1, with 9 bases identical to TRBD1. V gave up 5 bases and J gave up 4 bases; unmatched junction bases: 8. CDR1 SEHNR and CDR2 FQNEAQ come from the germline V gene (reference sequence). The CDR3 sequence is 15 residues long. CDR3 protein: CASSLKGTGRTEAFF. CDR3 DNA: TGTGCCAGCAGCCTCAAAGGGACAGGGCGCACTGAAGCTTTCTTT.

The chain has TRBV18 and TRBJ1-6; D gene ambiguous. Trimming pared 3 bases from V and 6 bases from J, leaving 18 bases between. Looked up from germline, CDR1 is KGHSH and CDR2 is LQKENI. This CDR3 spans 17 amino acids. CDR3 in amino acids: CASSPTTARTTNSPLHF. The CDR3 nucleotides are TGTGCCAGCTCACCGACCACCGCTAGGACCACTAATTCACCCCTCCACTTT. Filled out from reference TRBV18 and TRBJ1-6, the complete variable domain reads NAGVMQNPRHLVRRRGQEARLRCSPMKGHSHVYWYRQLPEEGLKFMVYLQKENIIDESGMPKERFSAEFPKEGPSILRIQQVVRGDSAAYFCASSPTTARTTNSPLHFGNGTRLTVT.

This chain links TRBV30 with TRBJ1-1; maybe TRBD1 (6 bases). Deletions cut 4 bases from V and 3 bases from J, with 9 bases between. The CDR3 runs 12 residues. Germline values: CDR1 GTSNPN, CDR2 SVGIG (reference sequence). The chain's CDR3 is CAWKGEHTEAFF. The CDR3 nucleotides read TGTGCCTGGAAGGGGGAGCACACTGAAGCTTTCTTT.

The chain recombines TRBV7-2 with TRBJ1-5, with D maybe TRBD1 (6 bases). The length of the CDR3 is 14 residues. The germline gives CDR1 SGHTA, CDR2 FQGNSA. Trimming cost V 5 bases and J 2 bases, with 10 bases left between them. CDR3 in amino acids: CASSRGGRNQPQHF. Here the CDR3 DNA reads TGTGCCAGCAGCAGGGGGGGACGCAATCAGCCCCAGCATTTT.

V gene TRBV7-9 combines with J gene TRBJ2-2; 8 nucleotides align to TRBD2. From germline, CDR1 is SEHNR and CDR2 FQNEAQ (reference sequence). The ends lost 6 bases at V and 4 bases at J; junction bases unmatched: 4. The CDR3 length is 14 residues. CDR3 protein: CASRSGRGTGELFF. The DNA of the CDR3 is TGTGCCAGCAGAAGCGGGAGAGGCACCGGGGAGCTGTTTTTT.

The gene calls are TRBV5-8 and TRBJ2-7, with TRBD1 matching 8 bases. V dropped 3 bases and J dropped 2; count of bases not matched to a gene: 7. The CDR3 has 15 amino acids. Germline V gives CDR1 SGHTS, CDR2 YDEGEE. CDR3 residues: CASSSRDRSTYEQYF. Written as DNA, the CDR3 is TGTGCCAGCAGCTCCAGGGACAGGAGTACCTACGAGCAGTACTTC.

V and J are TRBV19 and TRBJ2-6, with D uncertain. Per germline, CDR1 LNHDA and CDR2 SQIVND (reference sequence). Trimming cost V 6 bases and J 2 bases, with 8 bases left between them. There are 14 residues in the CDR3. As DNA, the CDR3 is TGTGCCAGTAGAACAGACCCTGGGGCCAACGTCCTGACTTTC. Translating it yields CASRTDPGANVLTF.

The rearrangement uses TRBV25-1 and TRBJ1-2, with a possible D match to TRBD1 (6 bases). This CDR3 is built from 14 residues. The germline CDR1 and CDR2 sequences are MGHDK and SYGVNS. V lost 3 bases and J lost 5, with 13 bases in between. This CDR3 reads CASSDSGRGYGYTF. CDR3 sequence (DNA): TGTGCCAGCAGTGATTCTGGCAGGGGATATGGCTACACCTTC.

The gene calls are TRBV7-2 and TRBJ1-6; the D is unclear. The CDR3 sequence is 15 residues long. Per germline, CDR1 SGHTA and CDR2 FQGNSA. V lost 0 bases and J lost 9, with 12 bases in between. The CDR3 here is CASSLAVGSGSPLHF. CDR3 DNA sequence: TGTGCCAGCAGCTTAGCGGTAGGGTCGGGTTCACCCCTCCACTTT. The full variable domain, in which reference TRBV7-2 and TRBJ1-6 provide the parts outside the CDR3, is GAGVSQSPSNKVTEKGKDVELRCDPISGHTALYWYRQSLGQGLEFLIYFQGNSAPDKSGLPSDRFSAERTGGSVSTLTIQRTQQEDSAVYLCASSLAVGSGSPLHFGNGTRLTVT.

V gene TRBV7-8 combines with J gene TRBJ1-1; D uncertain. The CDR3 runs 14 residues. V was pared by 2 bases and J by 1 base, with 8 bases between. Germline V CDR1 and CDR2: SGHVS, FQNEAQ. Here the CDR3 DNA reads TGTGCCAGCAGCTTACATTCCAAGAACACTGAAGCTTTCTTT. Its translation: CASSLHSKNTEAFF.

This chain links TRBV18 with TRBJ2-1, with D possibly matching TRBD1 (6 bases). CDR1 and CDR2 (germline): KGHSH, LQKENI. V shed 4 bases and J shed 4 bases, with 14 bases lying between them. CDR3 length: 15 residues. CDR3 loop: CASSLGQSSYNEQFF. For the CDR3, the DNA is TGTGCCAGCTCACTCGGACAGTCTTCTTACAATGAGCAGTTCTTC.

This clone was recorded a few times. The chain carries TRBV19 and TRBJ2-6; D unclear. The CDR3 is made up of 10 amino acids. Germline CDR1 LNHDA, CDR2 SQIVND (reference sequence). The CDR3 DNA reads TGTGCTACCGGGGCCAACGTCCTGACTTTC. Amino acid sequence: CATGANVLTF.

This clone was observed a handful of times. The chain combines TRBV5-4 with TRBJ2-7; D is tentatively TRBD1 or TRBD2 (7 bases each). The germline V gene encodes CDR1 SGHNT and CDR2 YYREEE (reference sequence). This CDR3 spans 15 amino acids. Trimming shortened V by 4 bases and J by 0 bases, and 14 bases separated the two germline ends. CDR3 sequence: CASSPGGGRSYEQYF. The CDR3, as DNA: TGTGCCAGCAGCCCAGGGGGGGGGCGCTCCTACGAGCAGTACTTC. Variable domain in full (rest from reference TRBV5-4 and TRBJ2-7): ETGVTQSPTHLIKTRGQQVTLRCSSQSGHNTVSWYQQALGQGPQFIFQYYREEENGRGNFPPRFSGLQFPNYSSELNVNALELDDSALYLCASSPGGGRSYEQYFGPGTRLTVT.

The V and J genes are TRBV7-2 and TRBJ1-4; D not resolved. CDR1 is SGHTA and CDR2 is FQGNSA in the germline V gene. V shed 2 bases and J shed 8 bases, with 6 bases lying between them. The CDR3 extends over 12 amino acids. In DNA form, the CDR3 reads TGTGCCAGCAGCTTAATGGGCGAAAAACTGTTTTTT. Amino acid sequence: CASSLMGEKLFF.

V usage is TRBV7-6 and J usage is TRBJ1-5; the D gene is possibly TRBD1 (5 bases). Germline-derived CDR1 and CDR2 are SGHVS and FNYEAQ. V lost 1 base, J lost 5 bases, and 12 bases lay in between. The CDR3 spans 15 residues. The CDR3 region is CASSLGPRGDQPQHF. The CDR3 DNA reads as TGTGCCAGCAGCTTAGGACCGAGGGGCGATCAGCCCCAGCATTTT.

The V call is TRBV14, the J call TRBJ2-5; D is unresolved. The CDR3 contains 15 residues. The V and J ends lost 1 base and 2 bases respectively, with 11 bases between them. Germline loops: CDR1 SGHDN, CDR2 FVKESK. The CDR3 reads CASSQGERTQETQYF. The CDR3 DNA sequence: TGTGCCAGCAGCCAAGGCGAGCGAACACAAGAGACCCAGTACTTC. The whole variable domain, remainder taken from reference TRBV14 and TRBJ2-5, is EAGVTQFPSHSVIEKGQTVTLRCDPISGHDNLYWYRRVMGKEIKFLLHFVKESKQDESGMPNNRFLAERTGGTYSTLKVQPAELEDSGVYFCASSQGERTQETQYFGPGTRLLVL.